Each of the 2 T cell receptor beta chains below was sequenced from the same sample in a study of blood T cell repertoires in COVID-19. TCRdb keeps only in-frame clones here, not all; method: immunoSEQ multiplex PCR. The table lists some 250,000 clones, approximately 84% of them singletons. Sequencing was carried out using peripheral blood. The receptors were sampled from a woman older than 75 with acute or convalescent COVID-19.

Concerning this clone itself: Other DNA sequences from this sample encode an identical CDR3 as well. This chain uses TRBV3-1 (or the pseudogene TRBV3-2) with TRBJ1-5; D possibly corresponds to TRBD1 (5 bases). Germline V gives CDR1 LGHDT, CDR2 YNNKEL (reference sequence). Deletions cut 1 base from V and 5 bases from J, with 6 bases between. This CDR3 region has 13 residues. CDR3 region: CASSQGGDQPQHF. CDR3 sequence (DNA): TGTGCCAGCAGCCAAGGGGGGGATCAGCCCCAGCATTTT.

In its sample, this clone was seen a few times. The rearrangement joins TRBV6-6 to TRBJ1-6; TRBD1 might be the D (5 bases). This CDR3 has 15 amino acids. Trimming pared 8 bases from V and 5 bases from J, leaving 16 bases between. CDR1 is MNHNY, CDR2 SVGAGI, per germline (reference sequence). This chain's CDR3 is CASLGVLLDNSPLHF. The CDR3 bases are TGTGCCAGCCTAGGGGTTCTTTTGGATAATTCACCCCTCCACTTT.